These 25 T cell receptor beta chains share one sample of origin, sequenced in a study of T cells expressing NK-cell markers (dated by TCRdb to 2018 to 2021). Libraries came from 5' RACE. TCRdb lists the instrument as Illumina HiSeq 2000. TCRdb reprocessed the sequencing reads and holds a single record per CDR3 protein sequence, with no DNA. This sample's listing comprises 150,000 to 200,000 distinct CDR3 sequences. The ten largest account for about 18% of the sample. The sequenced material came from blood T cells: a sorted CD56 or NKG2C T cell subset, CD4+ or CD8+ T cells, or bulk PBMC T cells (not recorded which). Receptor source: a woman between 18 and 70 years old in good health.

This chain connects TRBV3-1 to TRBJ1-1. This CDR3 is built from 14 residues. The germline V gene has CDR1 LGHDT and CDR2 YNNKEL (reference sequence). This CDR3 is CASSGGGGATEAFF.

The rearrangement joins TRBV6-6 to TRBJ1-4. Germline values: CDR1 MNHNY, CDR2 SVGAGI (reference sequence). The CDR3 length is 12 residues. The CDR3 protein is CASRLWNEKLFF.

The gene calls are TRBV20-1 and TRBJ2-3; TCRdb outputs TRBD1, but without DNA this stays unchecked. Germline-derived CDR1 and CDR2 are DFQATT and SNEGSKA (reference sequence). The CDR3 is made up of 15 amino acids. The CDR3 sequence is CSASPPGVGTDTQYF.

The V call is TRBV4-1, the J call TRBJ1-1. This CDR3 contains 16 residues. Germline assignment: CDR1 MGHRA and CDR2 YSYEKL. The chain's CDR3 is CASRQTFNGLNTEAFF.

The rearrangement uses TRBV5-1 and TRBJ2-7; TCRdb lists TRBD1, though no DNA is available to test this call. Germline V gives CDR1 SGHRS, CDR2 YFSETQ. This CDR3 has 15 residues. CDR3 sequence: CASSIVSGGVYEQYF.

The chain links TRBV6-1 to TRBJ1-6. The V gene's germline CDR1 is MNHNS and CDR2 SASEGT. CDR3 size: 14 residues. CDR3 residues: CASSWSGENSPLHF.

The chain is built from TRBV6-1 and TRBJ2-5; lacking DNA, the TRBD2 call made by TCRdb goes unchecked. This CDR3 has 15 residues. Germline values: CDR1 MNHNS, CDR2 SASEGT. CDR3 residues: CASRDGLAGGETQYF.

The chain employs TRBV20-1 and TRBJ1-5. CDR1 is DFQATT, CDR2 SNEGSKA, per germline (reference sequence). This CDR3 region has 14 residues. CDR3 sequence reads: CSAKAGLSNQPQHF.

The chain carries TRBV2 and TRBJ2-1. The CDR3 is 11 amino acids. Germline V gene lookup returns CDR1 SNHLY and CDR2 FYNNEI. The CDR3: CASSENNEQFF.

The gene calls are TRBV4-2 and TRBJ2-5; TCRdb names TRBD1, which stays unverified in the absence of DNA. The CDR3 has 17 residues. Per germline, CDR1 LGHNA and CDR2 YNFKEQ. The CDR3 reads CASSQPGLIGAGETQYF.

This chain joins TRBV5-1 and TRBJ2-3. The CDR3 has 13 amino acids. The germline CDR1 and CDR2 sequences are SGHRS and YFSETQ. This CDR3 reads CASSTESVDTQYF.

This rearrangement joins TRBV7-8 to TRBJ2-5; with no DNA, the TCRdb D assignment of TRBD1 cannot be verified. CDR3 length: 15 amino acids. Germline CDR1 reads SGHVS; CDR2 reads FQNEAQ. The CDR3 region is CASSLNTGDGETQYF.

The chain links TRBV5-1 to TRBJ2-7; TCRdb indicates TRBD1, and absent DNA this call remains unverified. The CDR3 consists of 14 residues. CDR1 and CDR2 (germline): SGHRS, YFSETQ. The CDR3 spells CASSLRTGSYEQYF.

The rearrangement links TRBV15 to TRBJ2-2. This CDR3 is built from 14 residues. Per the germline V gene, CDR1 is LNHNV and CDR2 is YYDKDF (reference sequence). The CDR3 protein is CATSRARNQGELFF.

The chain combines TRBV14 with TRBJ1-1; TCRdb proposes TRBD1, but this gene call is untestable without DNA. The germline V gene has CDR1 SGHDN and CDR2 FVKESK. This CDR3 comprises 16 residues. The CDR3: CASSQDGTGEVTEAFF.

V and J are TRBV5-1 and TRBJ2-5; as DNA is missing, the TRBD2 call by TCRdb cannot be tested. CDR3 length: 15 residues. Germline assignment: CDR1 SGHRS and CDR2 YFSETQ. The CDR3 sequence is CASSLEGPGEETQYF.

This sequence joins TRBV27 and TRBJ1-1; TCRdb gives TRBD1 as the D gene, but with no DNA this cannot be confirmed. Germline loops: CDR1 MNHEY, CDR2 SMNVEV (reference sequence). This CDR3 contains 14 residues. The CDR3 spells CASSYRGLTSEAFF.

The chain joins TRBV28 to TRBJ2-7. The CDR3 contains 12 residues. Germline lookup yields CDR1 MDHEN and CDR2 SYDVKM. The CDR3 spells CASSLWGYEQYF. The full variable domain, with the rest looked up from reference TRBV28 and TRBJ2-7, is DVKVTQSSRYLVKRTGEKVFLECVQDMDHENMFWYRQDPGLGLRLIYFSYDVKMKEKGDIPEGYSVSREKKERFSLILESASTNQTSMYLCASSLWGYEQYFGPGTRLTVT.

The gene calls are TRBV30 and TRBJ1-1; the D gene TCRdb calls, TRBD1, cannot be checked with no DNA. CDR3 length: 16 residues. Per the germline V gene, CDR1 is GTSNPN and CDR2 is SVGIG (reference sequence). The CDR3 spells CAWSVRTGARVTEAFF.

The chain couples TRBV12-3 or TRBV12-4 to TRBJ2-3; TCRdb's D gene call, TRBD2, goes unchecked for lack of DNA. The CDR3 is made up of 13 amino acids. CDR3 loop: CASSLASSHTQYF.

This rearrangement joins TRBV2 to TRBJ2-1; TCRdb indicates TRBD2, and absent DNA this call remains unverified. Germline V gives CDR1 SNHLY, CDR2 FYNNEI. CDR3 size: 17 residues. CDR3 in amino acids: CASNTGLAGGPINEQFF.

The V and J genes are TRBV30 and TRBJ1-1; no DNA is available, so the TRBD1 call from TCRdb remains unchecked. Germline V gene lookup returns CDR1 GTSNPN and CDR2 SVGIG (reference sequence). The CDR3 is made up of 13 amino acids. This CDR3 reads CAWSHRGHTEAFF.

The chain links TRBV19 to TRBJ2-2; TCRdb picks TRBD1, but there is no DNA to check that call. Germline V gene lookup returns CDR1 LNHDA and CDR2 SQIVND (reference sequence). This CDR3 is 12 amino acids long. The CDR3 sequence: CATGTGTGELFF.

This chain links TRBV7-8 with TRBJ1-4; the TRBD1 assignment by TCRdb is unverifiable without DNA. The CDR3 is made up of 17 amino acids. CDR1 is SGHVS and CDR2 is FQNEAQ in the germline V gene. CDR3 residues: CASSLTTPKVTNEKLFF.

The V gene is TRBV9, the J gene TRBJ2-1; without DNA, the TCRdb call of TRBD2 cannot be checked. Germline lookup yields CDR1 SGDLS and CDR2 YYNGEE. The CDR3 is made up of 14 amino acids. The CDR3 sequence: CASSVGTTYNEQFF. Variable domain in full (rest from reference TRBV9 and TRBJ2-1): DSGVTQTPKHLITATGQRVTLRCSPRSGDLSVYWYQQSLDQGLQFLIQYYNGEERAKGNILERFSAQQFPDLHSELNLSSLELGDSALYFCASSVGTTYNEQFFGPGTRLTVL.